A single sample is the source of the 10 T cell receptor beta chains below, sequenced in a study of PD-L1 blockade in urothelial cancer. This table comes from immunoSEQ multiplex PCR, and its TCRdb copy is limited to in-frame clones, with some not included. Of under 90,000 clones listed, 90% to 95% are singletons. Sequencing was performed on PBMCs, taken around atezolizumab (anti-PD-L1) treatment. These receptors all stem from a man between 60 and 75 years old with urothelial cancer.

The V call is TRBV19, the J call TRBJ1-5; 9 bases map to TRBD1. Looked up from germline, CDR1 is LNHDA and CDR2 is SQIVND (reference sequence). The CDR3 sequence is 17 residues long. Trimming cost V 3 bases and J 2 bases; bases outside gene matches: 8. DNA for the CDR3: TGTGCCAGTAGTATCGGGACAGGGCCATGGGGCAATCAGCCCCAGCATTTT. Residues: CASSIGTGPWGNQPQHF.

This chain uses TRBV5-6 with TRBJ2-2; D might be TRBD1 (6 bases). CDR3 size: 16 residues. Germline V CDR1 and CDR2: SGHDT, YYEEEE. With 5 bases removed from V and 3 bases from J, the gap between germline ends came to 17 bases. This chain's CDR3 is CASSQADRLDTGELFF. The CDR3 coding sequence is TGTGCCAGCAGTCAAGCCGACAGGCTAGACACCGGGGAGCTGTTTTTT.

The sample holds one count of this clone. The chain combines TRBV9 with TRBJ2-2; D possibly corresponds to TRBD2 (6 bases). The V end was cut by 4 bases, the J end by 0 bases, with 16 bases between. This CDR3 has 17 residues. CDR1 is SGDLS and CDR2 is YYNGEE in the germline V gene. CDR3 residues: CASSPLGGSTNTGELFF. CDR3 DNA sequence: TGTGCCAGCAGCCCTCTTGGGGGGTCTACGAACACCGGGGAGCTGTTTTTT.

This chain connects TRBV19 to TRBJ1-5; possible D gene TRBD1, 6 bases. The CDR3 totals 15 residues. Trimming left V 6 bases short and J 2 bases short, with 14 bases between. Germline CDR1 and CDR2: LNHDA and SQIVND (reference sequence). As DNA, the CDR3 is TGTGCCAGTAGCCTCGACAGGATCCGCAATCAGCCCCAGCATTTT. Protein product: CASSLDRIRNQPQHF.

The rearrangement joins TRBV15 to TRBJ2-1, with 8 nucleotides matching TRBD2. From germline, CDR1 is LNHNV and CDR2 YYDKDF (reference sequence). The ends lost 3 bases at V and 4 bases at J; junction bases unmatched: 11. The CDR3 has 17 residues. The CDR3 coding sequence is TGTGCCACCAGCAGGGAATACCACGGGGGGGCTTACAATGAGCAGTTCTTC. This gives the protein CATSREYHGGAYNEQFF.

This chain joins TRBV5-4 and TRBJ2-7; 7 bases align to TRBD1. This CDR3 comprises 14 residues. Unmatched junction bases numbered 9, after V lost 4 bases and J lost 5 bases. Germline V gene lookup returns CDR1 SGHNT and CDR2 YYREEE (reference sequence). CDR3 in amino acids: CASSLVPTGNEQYF. In DNA form, the CDR3 reads TGTGCCAGCAGCCTGGTCCCGACAGGGAACGAGCAGTACTTC. The full variable domain, with the rest looked up from reference TRBV5-4 and TRBJ2-7, is ETGVTQSPTHLIKTRGQQVTLRCSSQSGHNTVSWYQQALGQGPQFIFQYYREEENGRGNFPPRFSGLQFPNYSSELNVNALELDDSALYLCASSLVPTGNEQYFGPGTRLTVT.

This rearrangement joins TRBV4-3 to TRBJ2-7; D possibly corresponds to TRBD2 (5 bases). The CDR3 extends over 13 amino acids. Germline V gives CDR1 LGHNA, CDR2 YSLEER. V lost 1 base to trimming and J lost 5 bases, with 9 bases between them. This chain's CDR3 is CASSQGSGDEQYF. CDR3 in DNA: TGCGCCAGCAGCCAAGGCTCCGGGGACGAGCAGTACTTC.

The count of this clone is one. The chain carries TRBV10-3 and TRBJ1-2; TRBD1 agrees at 11 bases. Germline CDR1 is ENHRY and CDR2 is SYGVKD. This CDR3 has 12 amino acids. V lost 11 bases, J lost 3 bases, and 2 bases stayed unmatched. DNA for the CDR3: TGTGCCTCGGGACAGGGGGACTATGGCTACACCTTC. This translates into CASGQGDYGYTF.

The chain recombines TRBV4-1 with TRBJ2-5, with 11 bases identical to TRBD1. CDR1 and CDR2 (germline): MGHRA, YSYEKL. V lost 4 bases and J lost 5; bases outside the gene matches: 6. The length of the CDR3 is 15 residues. In DNA, the CDR3 is TGCGCCAGCAGCCGGGGACAGGGGGAAAGGGAGACCCAGTACTTC. Translating it yields CASSRGQGERETQYF.

The chain uses TRBV29-1 and TRBJ2-1, with TRBD2 matching over 8 bases. Losses at the gene ends were 5 bases for V and 0 bases for J; bases not matched to a gene: 3. Germline CDR1 reads SQVTM; CDR2 reads ANQGSEA. CDR3 size: 14 residues. DNA of the CDR3: TGCAGCGTTCTACTAGCGGACTCCTACAATGAGCAGTTCTTC. This encodes CSVLLADSYNEQFF.